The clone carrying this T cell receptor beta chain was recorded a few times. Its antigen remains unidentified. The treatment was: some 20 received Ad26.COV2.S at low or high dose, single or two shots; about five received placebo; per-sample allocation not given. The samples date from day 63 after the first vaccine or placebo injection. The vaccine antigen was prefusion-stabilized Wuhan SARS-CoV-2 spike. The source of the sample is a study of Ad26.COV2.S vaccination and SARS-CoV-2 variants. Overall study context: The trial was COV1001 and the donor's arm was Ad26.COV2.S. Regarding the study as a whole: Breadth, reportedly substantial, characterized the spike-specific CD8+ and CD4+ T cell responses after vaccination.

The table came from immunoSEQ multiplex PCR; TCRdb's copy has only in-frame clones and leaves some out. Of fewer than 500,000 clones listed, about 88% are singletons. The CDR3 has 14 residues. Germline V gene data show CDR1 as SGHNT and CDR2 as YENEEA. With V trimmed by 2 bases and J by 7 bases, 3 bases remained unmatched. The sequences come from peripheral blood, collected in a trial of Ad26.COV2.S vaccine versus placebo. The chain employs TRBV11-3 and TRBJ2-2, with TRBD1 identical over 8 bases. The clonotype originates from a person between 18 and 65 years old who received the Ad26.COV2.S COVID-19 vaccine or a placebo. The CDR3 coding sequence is TGTGCCAGCAGCTTACAGGGGGCCCACGGGGAGCTGTTTTTT. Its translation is CASSLQGAHGELFF.